The 28 T cell receptor beta chains listed next were all sequenced from one sample in a study of CD8 T cells in ankylosing spondylitis. TCRdb independently ran MiXCR on the 5' RACE reads; one entry per CDR3 protein. The data hold under 950,000 distinct CDR3 sequences, with over 15% observed a single time. Their specific antigens are unknown. Findings and caveats of the study: Ankylosing spondylitis blood appeared to carry a characteristic TCR beta motif of several highly homologous variants.

The sample consisted of blood, either unsorted or a sorted T cell fraction (not recorded which). Every receptor here comes from a male donor with ankylosing spondylitis.

The chain employs TRBV7-6 and TRBJ2-7, with a weak D call TRBD1 (7 bases). The CDR3 loop spans 16 amino acids. The V end was cut by 1 base, the J end by 2 bases, with 15 bases between. Per germline, CDR1 SGHVS and CDR2 FNYEAQ. CDR3 region: CASSLGAGQSTYEQYF. The CDR3 DNA reads as TGTGCCAGCAGCTTAGGGGCGGGACAGTCGACCTACGAGCAGTACTTC. Supplemented by reference TRBV7-6 and TRBJ2-7, the full variable domain reads GAGVSQSPRYKVTKRGQDVALRCDPISGHVSLYWYRQALGQGPEFLTYFNYEAQQDKSGLPNDRFSAERPEGSISTLTIQRTEQRDSAMYRCASSLGAGQSTYEQYFGPGTRLTVT.

The table lists this clonotype with a few counts. The genes are TRBV20-1 and TRBJ2-2, with 13 bases aligning to TRBD2. This CDR3 has 15 residues. J lost 5 bases, V lost 6 bases, and 6 bases had no gene match. Germline V lookup: CDR1 DFQATT, CDR2 SNEGSKA (reference sequence). The CDR3: CSARTSGSLTGELFF. The CDR3 bases are TGCAGTGCCAGGACTAGCGGGAGTCTAACCGGGGAGCTGTTTTTT.

This clonotype has a count of ten or more. The J gene is TRBJ2-7, the V gene TRBV20-1, with TRBD1 identical over 8 bases. V trimming: 3 bases; J trimming: 5 bases; junction bases outside the gene matches: 12. The CDR3 runs 15 residues. Looked up from germline, CDR1 is DFQATT and CDR2 is SNEGSKA (reference sequence). The CDR3 is CSASRSGTGGNEQYF. The CDR3 nucleotides are TGCAGTGCTAGCAGGTCAGGAACAGGGGGTAACGAGCAGTACTTC.

The chain carries TRBV20-1 and TRBJ1-2; 7 bases are shared with TRBD1. In germline, CDR1 is DFQATT, CDR2 SNEGSKA (reference sequence). The CDR3 is 14 amino acids. V lost 1 base to trimming and J lost 2 bases; unmatched junction nucleotides: 4. The CDR3 DNA is TGCAGTGCTAGAGGGGGACAGAACAACTATGGCTACACCTTC. It yields the protein CSARGGQNNYGYTF.

The chain employs TRBV4-1 and TRBJ2-1, with TRBD2 identical over 12 bases. V lost 1 base, J lost 0 bases, and 7 bases stayed unmatched. The germline CDR1 and CDR2 sequences are MGHRA and YSYEKL. This CDR3 has 19 residues. CDR3 DNA: TGCGCCAGCAGCCAAGGACTAGCGGGAGATTGGAGCTCCTACAATGAGCAGTTCTTC. This encodes CASSQGLAGDWSSYNEQFF.

In its sample, this clonotype was seen a few times. The V gene is TRBV18, the J gene TRBJ2-1; 10 nucleotides agree with TRBD1. This CDR3 has 15 residues. With V trimmed by 4 bases and J by 4 bases, 4 bases remained unmatched. Germline V gives CDR1 KGHSH, CDR2 LQKENI. CDR3 DNA: TGTGCCAGCTCACAACCGGGACAGGGGTACAATGAGCAGTTCTTC. This translates into CASSQPGQGYNEQFF. Based on the CDR3 plus reference TRBV18 and TRBJ2-1, the full variable domain is NAGVMQNPRHLVRRRGQEARLRCSPMKGHSHVYWYRQLPEEGLKFMVYLQKENIIDESGMPKERFSAEFPKEGPSILRIQQVVRGDSAAYFCASSQPGQGYNEQFFGPGTRLTVL.

This clonotype turned up a few times. This rearrangement joins TRBV6-5 to TRBJ2-5; 8 nucleotides match TRBD1. Germline V gene data show CDR1 as MNHEY and CDR2 as SVGAGI. The CDR3 is made up of 15 amino acids. V shed 0 bases and J 5 bases; nucleotides not matched to a gene: 5. The CDR3 here is CASSYSQGAMETQYF. CDR3 sequence (DNA): TGTGCCAGCAGTTACTCGCAGGGGGCAATGGAGACCCAGTACTTC.

This clonotype came up a few times. The rearrangement joins TRBV12-3 or TRBV12-4 to TRBJ2-7, with 9 bases aligning to TRBD1. The V segment lost 7 bases and the J segment 7 bases; nucleotides outside the gene matches: 14. The CDR3 covers 15 residues. The CDR3 is CASTTGTGGAGEQYF. The CDR3 bases are TGTGCCAGCACCACCGGCACAGGGGGCGCGGGGGAGCAGTACTTC.

This clonotype was picked up a small number of times. The chain carries TRBV10-3 and TRBJ1-4, with D maybe TRBD1 (6 bases). The V and J ends lost 6 bases and 4 bases respectively, with 9 bases between them. The CDR3 length is 13 residues. The V gene's germline CDR1 is ENHRY and CDR2 SYGVKD. The CDR3: CAIRRGNNEKLFF. CDR3 DNA: TGTGCCATCAGAAGGGGGAATAATGAAAAACTGTTTTTT.

DNA for the CDR3: TGTGCCAGCAGTCACTTACAGGGGGCCTACGAGCAGTACTTC. Encoded protein: CASSHLQGAYEQYF. V usage is TRBV27 and J usage is TRBJ2-7, with TRBD1 matching 8 bases. The CDR3 runs 14 residues. Germline lookup yields CDR1 MNHEY and CDR2 SMNVEV (reference sequence). The junction had 5 bases not matched to a gene; V was cut back by 5 bases and J by 2 bases.

The chain uses TRBV15 and TRBJ1-1; D might be TRBD1 (6 bases). The CDR3 extends over 15 amino acids. V was pared by 3 bases and J by 0 bases, with 11 bases between. Germline V gives CDR1 LNHNV, CDR2 YYDKDF (reference sequence). The CDR3 nucleotides are TGTGCCACCAGCAGGATTGACAGGTTGAACACTGAAGCTTTCTTT. This encodes CATSRIDRLNTEAFF.

This clonotype was detected a few times. The chain uses TRBV15 and TRBJ1-1; D not resolved. CDR1 LNHNV and CDR2 YYDKDF come from the germline V gene (reference sequence). The CDR3 totals 14 residues. The V end was cut by 0 bases, the J end by 5 bases, with 10 bases between. The CDR3 sequence is CATSRDLGGTEAFF. DNA of the CDR3: TGTGCCACCAGCAGAGATTTAGGAGGGACTGAAGCTTTCTTT.

The chain combines TRBV14 with TRBJ1-5; 9 nucleotides agree with TRBD1. With 4 bases clipped from V and 4 bases from J, the junction kept 2 bases outside the gene matches. Germline assignment: CDR1 SGHDN and CDR2 FVKESK. The CDR3 covers 14 residues. CDR3 in amino acids: CASSRTGANQPQHF. The CDR3 bases are TGTGCCAGCAGCCGGACAGGGGCAAATCAGCCCCAGCATTTT.

CDR3 sequence reads: CSARSTGGRSYEQYF. CDR3 DNA: TGCAGTGCTAGATCGACAGGGGGCAGGTCCTACGAGCAGTACTTC. This sequence joins TRBV20-1 and TRBJ2-7; 10 bases line up with TRBD1. In germline, CDR1 is DFQATT, CDR2 SNEGSKA (reference sequence). CDR3 length: 15 residues. The V segment lost 2 bases and the J segment 1 base; nucleotides outside the gene matches: 5.

The chain uses TRBV12-3 or TRBV12-4 and TRBJ2-1; the D gene is possibly TRBD1 (5 bases). The ends were cut back, 6 bases at V and 6 bases at J, with 15 bases in the middle. The CDR3 is 14 amino acids. This chain's CDR3 is CASSPLGRSNEQFF. CDR3 bases: TGTGCCAGCAGCCCACTGGGGCGGTCCAATGAGCAGTTCTTC.

This clonotype was observed many times. The V and J genes are TRBV12-3 or TRBV12-4 and TRBJ1-2; maybe TRBD1 (6 bases). The CDR3 length is 16 residues. V was cut by 2 bases and J by 6 bases, with 19 bases left in between. The CDR3 loop is CASSLTRPDRGHGYTF. DNA for the CDR3: TGTGCCAGCAGTTTAACCCGCCCGGACCGGGGGCATGGCTACACCTTC.

The genes are TRBV7-2 and TRBJ2-7; 7 bases match TRBD1. CDR1 SGHTA and CDR2 FQGNSA come from the germline V gene. This CDR3 region has 16 residues. V dropped 5 bases and J dropped 0; count of bases not matched to a gene: 10. CDR3 coding DNA: TGTGCCAGCAGCCCAGGACAGGCCACCTTCTCCTACGAGCAGTACTTC. It is translated as CASSPGQATFSYEQYF. Combining the CDR3 with reference TRBV7-2 and TRBJ2-7 gives the whole variable domain GAGVSQSPSNKVTEKGKDVELRCDPISGHTALYWYRQSLGQGLEFLIYFQGNSAPDKSGLPSDRFSAERTGGSVSTLTIQRTQQEDSAVYLCASSPGQATFSYEQYFGPGTRLTVT.

This clonotype was detected only a few times. The chain has TRBV24-1 and TRBJ2-1; tentative D call: TRBD1 (6 bases). Germline loops: CDR1 KGHDR, CDR2 SFDVKD. The length of the CDR3 is 15 residues. V was trimmed by 1 base and J by 3 bases, leaving 9 bases between them. DNA of the CDR3: TGTGCCACCAGTGATTTTTCAGGGGACTACAATGAGCAGTTCTTC. Amino acid sequence: CATSDFSGDYNEQFF.

The chain uses TRBV5-1 and TRBJ1-4; no firm D call. CDR1 SGHRS and CDR2 YFSETQ come from the germline V gene. V was cut by 4 bases and J by 0 bases, with 10 bases left in between. The CDR3 totals 15 residues. The CDR3 DNA follows: TGCGCCAGCAGCCTGCGACCCGCAACTAATGAAAAACTGTTTTTT. It encodes CASSLRPATNEKLFF.

The chain couples TRBV5-1 to TRBJ1-2; D is uncertain. V shed 4 bases and J shed 4 bases, with 23 bases lying between them. CDR3 length: 17 residues. The germline V gene encodes CDR1 SGHRS and CDR2 YFSETQ. The CDR3 here is CASSPRSHKGATYGYTF. DNA for the CDR3: TGCGCCAGCAGCCCCAGGAGCCATAAGGGAGCTACCTATGGCTACACCTTC.

This clonotype was counted ten times or more. As DNA, the CDR3 is TGTGCCAGCAGTTTTACCGACGAGCAGTTCTTC. Its protein product is CASSFTDEQFF. The V and J genes are TRBV12-3 or TRBV12-4 and TRBJ2-1; no clear D gene. The germline V and J ends were trimmed by 3 bases and 10 bases, with 7 bases remaining between them. The CDR3 length is 11 residues.

The rearrangement joins TRBV11-1 to TRBJ2-1; 9 nucleotides align to TRBD2. This CDR3 region has 20 residues. V lost 3 bases and J lost 4; bases outside the gene matches: 19. Per the germline V gene, CDR1 is SGHAT and CDR2 is FQDESV (reference sequence). In DNA form, the CDR3 reads TGTGCCAGCAGCTTCCCCTTAGGGCTAGCGGGGCGCACCGTTTACAATGAGCAGTTCTTC. Residues: CASSFPLGLAGRTVYNEQFF. Filled out from reference TRBV11-1 and TRBJ2-1, the complete variable domain reads EAEVAQSPRYKITEKSQAVAFWCDPISGHATLYWYRQILGQGPELLVQFQDESVVDDSQLPKDRFSAERLKGVDSTLKIQPAELGDSAMYLCASSFPLGLAGRTVYNEQFFGPGTRLTVL.

The chain links TRBV27 to TRBJ1-1; maybe TRBD1 (5 bases). CDR1 and CDR2 from the germline V gene are MNHEY and SMNVEV (reference sequence). This CDR3 is 15 amino acids long. Trimming removed 4 bases from V and 4 bases from J, with 16 bases in between. CDR3 nucleotide sequence: TGTGCCAGCAGTTCAGGGACCCAGGCGGGCACTGAAGCTTTCTTT. Translating it yields CASSSGTQAGTEAFF.

This clonotype was observed a handful of times. This chain connects TRBV12-3 or TRBV12-4 to TRBJ1-1; TRBD1 matches 8 bases. Trimming removed 4 bases from V and 3 bases from J; junction bases left unmatched: 4. The CDR3 runs 14 residues. The CDR3 spells CASSWGQEHTEAFF. CDR3 nucleotide sequence: TGTGCCAGCAGTTGGGGACAGGAGCACACTGAAGCTTTCTTT.

This clonotype was recorded a few times. The chain recombines TRBV28 with TRBJ2-3, with D possibly TRBD1 on 5 matching bases. Trimming left V 3 bases short and J 0 bases short, with 19 bases between. CDR3 size: 18 residues. Per germline, CDR1 MDHEN and CDR2 SYDVKM. In DNA form, the CDR3 reads TGTGCCAGCAGTTTCCCTAAGGGGTTTCTCACTAGCACAGATACGCAGTATTTT. This sequence encodes CASSFPKGFLTSTDTQYF.

The chain is built from TRBV24-1 and TRBJ1-4; the match to TRBD1 covers 10 bases. Germline-derived CDR1 and CDR2 are KGHDR and SFDVKD. The CDR3 consists of 15 residues. V lost 10 bases, J lost 5 bases, and 9 bases stayed unmatched. CDR3 sequence (DNA): TGTGCCACTACCAGACAGGGGGCAAGGAATGAAAAACTGTTTTTT. Its protein is CATTRQGARNEKLFF.

This clonotype showed up just a few times. The CDR3 nucleotides are TGTGCCAGCAGTTTAGCGCACACAGATACGCAGTATTTT. Amino acid sequence: CASSLAHTDTQYF. The chain uses TRBV12-3 or TRBV12-4 and TRBJ2-3; D uncertain. V was shortened by 0 bases and J by 2 bases, with 3 bases between the two germline ends. This CDR3 region has 13 residues.

The rearrangement joins TRBV5-1 to TRBJ2-5, with 11 nucleotides matching TRBD1. The CDR3 is made up of 20 amino acids. V was clipped by 3 bases and J by 4 bases; unmatched bases: 20. In germline, CDR1 is SGHRS, CDR2 YFSETQ. CDR3 region: CASSSTTYSGQGASRETQYF. DNA for the CDR3: TGCGCCAGCAGCTCTACCACTTATTCAGGACAGGGGGCATCGAGAGAGACCCAGTACTTC.